The 13 T cell receptor beta chains presented below share a single source sample, sequenced in a study of OX40 agonist ivuxolimab in advanced cancers. Profiled with immunoSEQ multiplex PCR; TCRdb holds only in-frame clones, not every one. The sample includes fewer than 100,000 clones, roughly 80% of them seen just once. The input for sequencing was CD4+ or CD8+ T cells sorted from blood, taken in a trial of the OX40 agonist ivuxolimab. The receptors originated from an adult with an advanced solid tumor such as melanoma, head and neck, liver or kidney cancer.

This clone was detected a few times. The chain is built from TRBV28 and TRBJ1-2; 11 bases agree with TRBD1. The junction had 9 bases not matched to a gene; V was cut back by 5 bases and J by 4 bases. Germline V CDR1 and CDR2: MDHEN, SYDVKM. The CDR3 runs to 16 residues. The CDR3, as DNA: TGTGCCAGCAGTGTCTCTAGGACAGGGGGCGGCTATGGCTACACCTTC. Residues: CASSVSRTGGGYGYTF.

For the CDR3, the DNA is TGTGCCAGCACCCCGCTAGGTGGGGGGACTGGAAACACCATATATTTT. It encodes CASTPLGGGTGNTIYF. The V gene is TRBV28, the J gene TRBJ1-3; D may be TRBD1 (5 bases). Germline values: CDR1 MDHEN, CDR2 SYDVKM. Trimming stripped 7 bases from V and 2 bases from J, with 18 bases between. The CDR3 has 16 residues. Filled out from reference TRBV28 and TRBJ1-3, the complete variable domain reads DVKVTQSSRYLVKRTGEKVFLECVQDMDHENMFWYRQDPGLGLRLIYFSYDVKMKEKGDIPEGYSVSREKKERFSLILESASTNQTSMYLCASTPLGGGTGNTIYFGEGSWLTVV.

There are a few counts of this clone. The rearrangement joins TRBV18 to TRBJ2-2; D is uncertain. The CDR3 runs to 17 residues. Trimming took 3 bases from V and 6 from J, leaving 20 bases between them. Germline V gene sequence: CDR1 KGHSH, CDR2 LQKENI. CDR3 in amino acids: CASSPAAPGVPSGELFF. For the CDR3, the DNA is TGTGCCAGCTCACCTGCGGCACCCGGCGTCCCCTCCGGGGAGCTGTTTTTT.

This clone has just a few counts. The same CDR3 is also encoded by other DNA sequences in this sample. The rearrangement uses TRBV18 and TRBJ1-1; D perhaps matches TRBD1 (6 bases). The germline V and J ends were trimmed by 3 bases and 1 base, with 6 bases remaining between them. Germline V CDR1 and CDR2: KGHSH, LQKENI. The CDR3 extends over 13 amino acids. The CDR3 loop is CASSPGQNTEAFF. DNA for the CDR3: TGTGCCAGCTCACCGGGACAGAACACTGAAGCTTTCTTT.

The gene calls are TRBV21-1 and TRBJ1-5; the table's D gene call, TRBD1, was not cross checked with the DNA. TRBV21-1 is a known pseudogene. The CDR3 sequence is 17 residues long. The CDR3, as DNA: TGTGCCAGCAGCAAAAGGGGTGATGGTTATAGCAATCAGCCCCAGCATTTT. The encoded protein is CASSKRGDGYSNQPQHF.

This clone was seen just once. The CDR3 DNA reads TGTGCCAGCTCAAGGGGACAGTATAATGAAAAACTGTTTTTT. Protein product: CASSRGQYNEKLFF. The chain combines TRBV18 with TRBJ1-4; the match to TRBD1 covers 7 bases. The CDR3 is 14 amino acids. J was trimmed by 4 bases and V by 5 bases; bases with no gene match: 4. CDR1 KGHSH and CDR2 LQKENI come from the germline V gene.

This clone came up a few times. The V gene is TRBV27, the J gene TRBJ2-1; 10 nucleotides align to TRBD1. Losses at the gene ends were 6 bases for V and 14 bases for J; bases not matched to a gene: 13. This CDR3 spans 14 amino acids. Germline V lookup: CDR1 MNHEY, CDR2 SMNVEV (reference sequence). CDR3 sequence: CASSHKPGQGWEFF. For the CDR3, the DNA is TGTGCCAGCAGCCATAAACCGGGACAGGGGTGGGAGTTCTTC.

The chain is built from TRBV7-6 and TRBJ2-1; unclear D gene. Germline V gene data show CDR1 as SGHVS and CDR2 as FNYEAQ. V gave up 4 bases and J gave up 2 bases, with 6 bases separating them. This CDR3 contains 13 residues. The CDR3 DNA reads TGTGCCAGCAGCTCTACTACCTACAATGAGCAGTTCTTC. This codes for CASSSTTYNEQFF.

CDR3 in DNA: TGCGCCAGCACGGCCCTGGGGCAGACGAATGAAAAACTGTTTTTT. Protein product: CASTALGQTNEKLFF. This chain uses TRBV5-1 with TRBJ1-4; D is possibly TRBD1 (5 bases). Per the germline V gene, CDR1 is SGHRS and CDR2 is YFSETQ. V was cut by 6 bases and J by 5 bases, with 17 bases left in between. There are 15 residues in the CDR3.

V usage is TRBV29-1 and J usage is TRBJ1-3; no reliable D call. Germline assignment: CDR1 SQVTM and CDR2 ANQGSEA. V was pared by 3 bases and J by 6 bases, with 12 bases between. The CDR3 consists of 13 residues. CDR3 sequence: CSVEGGGENTIYF. CDR3 DNA sequence: TGCAGCGTTGAGGGCGGCGGGGAAAACACCATATATTTT.

V and J are TRBV29-1 and TRBJ1-1, with D possibly being TRBD1 (6 bases). The CDR3 is made up of 13 amino acids. The V gene's germline CDR1 is SQVTM and CDR2 ANQGSEA. V gave up 5 bases and J gave up 6 bases, with 16 bases separating them. The CDR3 spells CSVPGGGASEAFF. The CDR3 nucleotides read TGCAGCGTTCCCGGGGGGGGCGCTTCTGAAGCTTTCTTT.

The chain joins TRBV28 to TRBJ2-7; D is ambiguous. Per the germline V gene, CDR1 is MDHEN and CDR2 is SYDVKM. Trimming cost V 2 bases and J 4 bases, with 12 bases left between them. The CDR3 has 14 amino acids. Here the CDR3 reads CASSLGRVPYEQYF. DNA of the CDR3: TGTGCCAGCAGTTTAGGTAGAGTTCCGTACGAGCAGTACTTC. Drawing the rest from reference TRBV28 and TRBJ2-7, the complete variable domain is DVKVTQSSRYLVKRTGEKVFLECVQDMDHENMFWYRQDPGLGLRLIYFSYDVKMKEKGDIPEGYSVSREKKERFSLILESASTNQTSMYLCASSLGRVPYEQYFGPGTRLTVT.

The gene calls are TRBV5-4 and TRBJ2-1, with 7 positions matching TRBD2. The CDR3 runs 15 residues. V was clipped by 3 bases and J by 0 bases; unmatched bases: 3. The V gene's germline CDR1 is SGHNT and CDR2 YYREEE (reference sequence). CDR3 loop: CASSWDYPSYNEQFF. The CDR3 DNA reads as TGTGCCAGCAGCTGGGACTATCCCTCCTACAATGAGCAGTTCTTC. Using reference TRBV5-4 and TRBJ2-1 for the parts outside the CDR3, the full variable domain is ETGVTQSPTHLIKTRGQQVTLRCSSQSGHNTVSWYQQALGQGPQFIFQYYREEENGRGNFPPRFSGLQFPNYSSELNVNALELDDSALYLCASSWDYPSYNEQFFGPGTRLTVL.